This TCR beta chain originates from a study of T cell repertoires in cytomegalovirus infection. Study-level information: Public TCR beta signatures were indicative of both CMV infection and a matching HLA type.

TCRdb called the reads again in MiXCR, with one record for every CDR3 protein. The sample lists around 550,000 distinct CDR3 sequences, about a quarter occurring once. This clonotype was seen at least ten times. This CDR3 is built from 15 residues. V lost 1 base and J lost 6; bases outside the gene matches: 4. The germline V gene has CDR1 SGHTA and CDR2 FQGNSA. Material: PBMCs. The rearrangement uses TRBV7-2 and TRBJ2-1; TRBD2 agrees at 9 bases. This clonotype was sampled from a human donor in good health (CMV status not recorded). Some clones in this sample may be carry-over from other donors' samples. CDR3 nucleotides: TGTGCCAGCAGCTTAGAGGCGGGAGGGCGCAATGAGCAGTTCTTC. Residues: CASSLEAGGRNEQFF. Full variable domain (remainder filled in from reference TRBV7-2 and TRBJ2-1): GAGVSQSPSNKVTEKGKDVELRCDPISGHTALYWYRQSLGQGLEFLIYFQGNSAPDKSGLPSDRFSAERTGGSVSTLTIQRTQQEDSAVYLCASSLEAGGRNEQFFGPGTRLTVL.